In its sample, the clone carrying this TCR beta chain was seen a few times. Its antigen is still unknown. The sample belongs to a study of shared clonotypes between healthy human individuals. Points from the study as a whole: Donor scarcity curtailed the genetic and exposure-history diversity represented herein.

CD4+ cells underwent separation, giving CD45RA+ naive and CD45RA-negative memory subsets. Clones were sequenced by immunoSEQ multiplex PCR, and TCRdb holds only the in-frame ones, with some missing. This repertoire shows about 680,000 clones, around 72% found once; its top ten account for approximately 1.8%. This CDR3 has 12 amino acids. Between the trimmed V and J ends, which lost 4 bases and 9 bases, there was a span of 10 bases. Looked up from germline, CDR1 is MGHRA and CDR2 is YSYEKL. The TCR was taken from a woman younger than 45 in good health. The chain is built from TRBV4-1 and TRBJ1-3, with a possible D match to TRBD1 (5 bases). Sequenced material: memory CD4+ T cells sorted from blood. As for subset: CD45RA-negative fraction. CDR3 amino acids: CASSRDRSTIYF. For the CDR3, the DNA is TGCGCCAGCAGCCGGGACCGCTCCACCATATATTTT.